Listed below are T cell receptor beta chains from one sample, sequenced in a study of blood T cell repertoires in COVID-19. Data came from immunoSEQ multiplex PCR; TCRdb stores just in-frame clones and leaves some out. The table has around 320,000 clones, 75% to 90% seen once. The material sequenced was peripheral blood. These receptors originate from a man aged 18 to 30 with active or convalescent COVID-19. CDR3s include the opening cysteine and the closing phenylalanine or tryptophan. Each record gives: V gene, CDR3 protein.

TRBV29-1	CSVVEYTDTQYF
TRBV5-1	CASSLDPGRASGGELFF
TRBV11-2	CASSPFSPGGDGANVLTF
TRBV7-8	CASRVLAGGPLAKNIQYF
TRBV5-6	CASSSPRTGISTDTQYF
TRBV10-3	CAISEKQPATNEKLFF
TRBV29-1	CSVAPTGATDTQYF
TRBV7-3	CASSKNVARGDTQYF
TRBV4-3	CASSQAQRTNEKLFF
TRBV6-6	CATDRNNYGYTF
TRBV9	CASSVVQADTQYF
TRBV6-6	CASRTGEKYNEQFF
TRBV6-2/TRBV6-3	CASSLQGAVPADTQYF
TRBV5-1	CASMQRTEETQYF
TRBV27	CASSFRQPPIDGYTF
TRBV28	CASSGTLTDEQFF
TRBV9	CASSPGTGTYNEQFF
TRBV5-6	CASRGQSPLHF
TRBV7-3	CASSGSLAANEQFF
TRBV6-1	CASSEFAGGELDTQYF
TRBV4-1	CASSLGTGNQPQHF
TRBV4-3	CASSPTSGGNTDTQYF
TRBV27	CASSLLADNSNQPQHF
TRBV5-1	CASSLEGSNTEAFF
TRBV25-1	CASNGLSTDTQYF
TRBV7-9	CASSFLTGGPSDTQYF
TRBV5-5	CASSLVAGEDTEAFF
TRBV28	CASSSGTGDTEAFF